This TCR beta chain originates from a study of PD-L1 blockade in urothelial cancer. Whole-study context: There were a median of approximately 140,000 T cells in blood samples.

The CDR3 loop spans 15 amino acids. Trimming took 1 base from V and 2 from J; bases not matched to a gene: 6. Germline lookup yields CDR1 SQVTM and CDR2 ANQGSEA. Time point defined: pretreatment peripheral blood. Patients yielded 1 to 8 samples each, pretreatment and on-treatment. Here immunoSEQ multiplex PCR was the method, and the copy in TCRdb shows in-frame clones only, minus some. The sample includes under 70,000 clones, around 86% of them seen just once. The specimen comprised PBMCs, sampled around atezolizumab (anti-PD-L1) treatment. V usage is TRBV29-1 and J usage is TRBJ2-7; 9 positions agree with TRBD1. The receptor's source is a man in his sixties or seventies with urothelial cancer. The CDR3, as DNA: TGCAGCGTTGAAGGGGACCGGGACAGGGCCTACGAGCAGTACTTC. It yields the protein CSVEGDRDRAYEQYF.